These 22 T cell receptor beta chains came from one sample sequenced in a study of blood T cell repertoires in COVID-19. TCRdb's table, derived via immunoSEQ multiplex PCR, lists solely in-frame clones and lacks some. Found here are a few hundred thousand clones, roughly 89% of them singletons; the top ten hold approximately 0.84%. The sequencing sample was made of peripheral blood. These receptors came from a man aged 25 to 40 with acute or convalescent COVID-19.

This chain connects TRBV7-8 to TRBJ2-1, with 7 bases fitting TRBD1. Trimming at V came to 6 bases and at J to 4 bases, leaving 12 bases not matched to a gene. Germline V lookup: CDR1 SGHVS, CDR2 FQNEAQ. This CDR3 has 16 residues. The CDR3, as DNA: TGTGCCAGCAGACAACGGGGACAGACCAGATACAATGAGCAGTTCTTC. Residues: CASRQRGQTRYNEQFF.

J is TRBJ2-2 and V is TRBV19; TRBD2 is a possible D gene (5 bases). Germline loops: CDR1 LNHDA, CDR2 SQIVND (reference sequence). The CDR3 length is 15 residues. The ends were cut back, 3 bases at V and 4 bases at J, with 12 bases in the middle. DNA for the CDR3: TGTGCCAGTAGTATCTCCGAGGGCTCCACCGGGGAGCTGTTTTTT. It yields the protein CASSISEGSTGELFF.

The chain links TRBV12-3 or TRBV12-4 to TRBJ2-7; D uncertain. This CDR3 spans 13 amino acids. The V and J ends lost 5 bases and 7 bases respectively, with 15 bases between them. CDR3 coding DNA: TGTGCCAGCAGTAAACAGATCTCAGGTGAGCAGTACTTC. It is translated as CASSKQISGEQYF.

In regard to this clone: Germline is not matched at one junction end, which may reflect a read error. The V and J genes are TRBV3-1 (or the pseudogene TRBV3-2) and TRBJ2-1; 7 nucleotides align to TRBD2. CDR1 and CDR2 (germline): LGHDT, YNNKEL (reference sequence). The CDR3 is 13 residues long. The CDR3 DNA reads TGTGCCAGCAGCCAAGATCGGTCTGGACTAGGGATCTTC. Amino acid sequence: CASSQDRSGLGIF.

The chain joins TRBV19 to TRBJ1-1, with 9 nucleotides matching TRBD1. Germline lookup yields CDR1 LNHDA and CDR2 SQIVND (reference sequence). This CDR3 has 14 residues. J gave up 6 bases and V 6 bases, and 8 bases lay outside the gene matches. The DNA of the CDR3 is TGTGCCAGTAGATACCGAACAGGGGGCCCTGAAGCTTTCTTT. This gives the protein CASRYRTGGPEAFF.

V usage is TRBV29-1 and J usage is TRBJ1-1, with 11 bases identical to TRBD1. Trimming took 4 bases from V and 5 from J; bases not matched to a gene: 15. CDR3 length: 17 amino acids. CDR1 SQVTM and CDR2 ANQGSEA come from the germline V gene. CDR3 amino acids: CSVVPLGDRGRRTEAFF. CDR3 DNA sequence: TGCAGCGTTGTGCCCTTAGGGGACAGGGGGAGAAGGACTGAAGCTTTCTTT.

This chain uses TRBV15 with TRBJ1-6; 10 bases are a match to TRBD1. This CDR3 has 14 residues. The V gene end was trimmed by 6 bases and the J gene end by 8 bases; junction bases not matched to a gene: 4. Germline V gene lookup returns CDR1 LNHNV and CDR2 YYDKDF (reference sequence). CDR3 loop: CATRLTGGDSPLHF. CDR3 bases: TGTGCCACCAGATTGACAGGGGGCGATTCACCCCTCCACTTT. The full variable domain, its missing parts supplied by reference TRBV15 and TRBJ1-6, is DAMVIQNPRYQVTQFGKPVTLSCSQTLNHNVMYWYQQKSSQAPKLLFHYYDKDFNNEADTPDNFQSRRPNTSFCFLDIRSPGLGDTAMYLCATRLTGGDSPLHFGNGTRLTVT.

The V call is TRBV19, the J call TRBJ1-3, with 8 bases matching TRBD1. The J segment lost 4 bases and the V segment lost 5 bases, leaving 4 bases of the junction unmatched. There are 14 residues in the CDR3. Germline assignment: CDR1 LNHDA and CDR2 SQIVND (reference sequence). The CDR3 protein is CASSPRDRGNTIYF. The CDR3 DNA sequence: TGTGCCAGTAGTCCGCGGGACAGGGGAAACACCATATATTTT.

The rearrangement joins TRBV9 to TRBJ2-6; D might be TRBD2 (5 bases). The ends were cut back, 3 bases at V and 5 bases at J, with 9 bases in the middle. CDR3 length equals 14 residues. Germline CDR1 and CDR2: SGDLS and YYNGEE. CDR3 bases: TGTGCCAGCAGCGAGGAGGCCCGGGCCAACGTCCTGACTTTC. It is translated as CASSEEARANVLTF.

The V call is TRBV28, the J call TRBJ1-4; 8 bases are shared with TRBD1. The CDR3 contains 15 residues. V lost 6 bases to trimming and J lost 7 bases; unmatched junction nucleotides: 10. The germline gives CDR1 MDHEN, CDR2 SYDVKM. The CDR3 spells CASRQGGSGGEKLFF. The CDR3 DNA sequence: TGTGCCAGCAGACAGGGGGGCTCCGGGGGTGAAAAACTGTTTTTT.

This clone appeared a single time. The rearrangement joins TRBV12-5 to TRBJ1-2; D is unclear. This CDR3 spans 15 amino acids. Trimming removed 3 bases from V and 5 bases from J, with 16 bases in between. CDR1 and CDR2 from the germline V gene are LGHNT and FRNRAP. This CDR3 reads CASGFPPPREYGYTF. CDR3 nucleotides: TGTGCTAGTGGTTTCCCCCCCCCGAGAGAATATGGCTACACCTTC.

This rearrangement joins TRBV5-1 to TRBJ1-4; D is undetermined. The V gene lost 0 bases and the J gene lost 10 bases, with 13 bases spanning the gap. Germline V gene lookup returns CDR1 SGHRS and CDR2 YFSETQ. This CDR3 region has 14 residues. As DNA, the CDR3 is TGCGCCAGCAGCTTGGTAGTGGGAGAGGGAAAACTGTTTTTT. Translation gives CASSLVVGEGKLFF.

V and J are TRBV3-1 (or the pseudogene TRBV3-2) and TRBJ2-7; 12 bases align to TRBD2. Trimming removed 5 bases from V and 7 bases from J; junction bases left unmatched: 6. The germline V gene encodes CDR1 LGHDT and CDR2 YNNKEL (reference sequence). This CDR3 region has 14 residues. The CDR3 bases are TGTGCCAGCAGCTGGACTAGCGGGGTTTCTGAGCAGTACTTC. This translates into CASSWTSGVSEQYF.

The chain links TRBV9 to TRBJ2-6; tentative D call: TRBD2 (5 bases). CDR3 length: 16 amino acids. Trimming cost V 4 bases and J 0 bases, with 11 bases left between them. The germline gives CDR1 SGDLS, CDR2 YYNGEE. As DNA, the CDR3 is TGTGCCAGCAGCCCTCGGAGGAGCTCTGGGGCCAACGTCCTGACTTTC. Encoded protein: CASSPRRSSGANVLTF.

This chain uses TRBV7-3 with TRBJ1-5; 7 nucleotides align to TRBD1. This CDR3 is 16 amino acids long. The V gene's germline CDR1 is SGHTA and CDR2 FQGTGA. The V gene end was trimmed by 5 bases and the J gene end by 5 bases; junction bases not matched to a gene: 12. CDR3 region: CASSPQTGRTHQPQHF. CDR3 in DNA: TGTGCCAGCAGCCCACAGACAGGGAGGACCCATCAGCCCCAGCATTTT.

The chain carries TRBV4-1 and TRBJ2-3; a weak D match, TRBD1 (6 bases). Trimming took off 1 base at V and 5 bases at J, with 16 bases between the two ends. This CDR3 contains 16 residues. Germline V gene lookup returns CDR1 MGHRA and CDR2 YSYEKL. DNA for the CDR3: TGCGCCAGCAGCCAAGGTCCAGGGACAAATGGAGATACGCAGTATTTT. Amino acids: CASSQGPGTNGDTQYF.

The chain is built from TRBV27 and TRBJ1-2; D is perhaps TRBD1 (5 bases). This CDR3 contains 14 residues. CDR1 and CDR2 from the germline V gene are MNHEY and SMNVEV (reference sequence). V shed 0 bases and J shed 7 bases, with 12 bases lying between them. In DNA form, the CDR3 reads TGTGCCAGCAGTTTATCTGGGCAGGGTGGTGGCTACACCTTC. As protein: CASSLSGQGGGYTF.

The chain has TRBV12-5 and TRBJ1-3; D possibly corresponds to TRBD1 (5 bases). CDR3 size: 15 residues. The germline V gene has CDR1 LGHNT and CDR2 FRNRAP. V lost 4 bases and J lost 0, with 10 bases in between. The CDR3 DNA is TGTGCTAGTGGTTCAGGGTCTTTCTCTGGAAACACCATATATTTT. Amino acid sequence: CASGSGSFSGNTIYF.

In its sample, this clone was seen a few times. V is TRBV10-3 and J is TRBJ1-2, with TRBD1 matching 7 bases. Per the germline V gene, CDR1 is ENHRY and CDR2 is SYGVKD. The CDR3 consists of 17 residues. Trimming at V came to 2 bases and at J to 4 bases, leaving 13 bases not matched to a gene. The CDR3 here is CAISEPLTGARSYGYTF. The CDR3 region has the DNA TGTGCCATCAGTGAGCCCCTAACAGGGGCCCGAAGCTATGGCTACACCTTC.

In DNA, the CDR3 is TGTGCCAGCAGCGTTTTAGCGGGGGGCCAAGAGACCCAGTACTTC. This gives the protein CASSVLAGGQETQYF. The chain uses TRBV9 and TRBJ2-5; 10 bases agree with TRBD2. This CDR3 contains 15 residues. Germline assignment: CDR1 SGDLS and CDR2 YYNGEE. J was trimmed by 1 base and V by 2 bases; bases with no gene match: 2.

The chain combines TRBV15 with TRBJ1-5; D is possibly TRBD1 (6 bases). Trimming took off 2 bases at V and 11 bases at J, with 16 bases between the two ends. Per the germline V gene, CDR1 is LNHNV and CDR2 is YYDKDF (reference sequence). CDR3 length: 14 residues. Here the CDR3 DNA reads TGTGCCACCAGCAGATACAGGGATTCATCAGCCCAGCATTTT. Translation: CATSRYRDSSAQHF.

The chain combines TRBV19 with TRBJ1-1, with TRBD1 matching 8 bases. CDR3 length: 14 amino acids. Unmatched junction bases numbered 2, after V lost 5 bases and J lost 0 bases. Germline values: CDR1 LNHDA, CDR2 SQIVND (reference sequence). The CDR3 loop is CASSGQGMNTEAFF. The CDR3, as DNA: TGTGCCAGTAGTGGACAGGGTATGAACACTGAAGCTTTCTTT.